The clone carrying this T cell receptor (beta chain) came up many times. Deletions cut 4 bases from V and 7 bases from J, with 20 bases between. The CDR3 extends over 15 amino acids. The germline V gene has CDR1 KGHSH and CDR2 LQKENI. A 3' RACE protocol on RNA, with unique molecular identifiers, produced the TCR library. MiXCR, applied by TCRdb to the 3' RACE reads, yields one record per CDR3 protein. The table lists around 50,000 distinct CDR3 sequences, roughly 4.5% of them singletons. This specimen belongs to a study of HIV-infected children after antiretroviral therapy interruption. The treatment is: PENTA 11 planned treatment interruption arm or continuous ART arm. Naive CD4+ CD45RA+ CD45RO- T cells were FACS-sorted from thawed PBMCs.

This chain links TRBV18 with TRBJ2-7; maybe TRBD1 (6 bases). This TCR derives from a pool of human donors with HIV. This sample comprised CD45RA+ CD4+ T cells from PBMCs, pooled from several time points, obtained from a donor given antiretroviral therapy, either interrupted or continuous. Indicated subset: naive CD4+ CD45RA+ CD45RO- T cells. The CDR3 region has the DNA TGTGCCAGCTCACAATCACAGGGCTTAAGGGAGGAGCAGTACTTC. Translated, it gives CASSQSQGLREEQYF.